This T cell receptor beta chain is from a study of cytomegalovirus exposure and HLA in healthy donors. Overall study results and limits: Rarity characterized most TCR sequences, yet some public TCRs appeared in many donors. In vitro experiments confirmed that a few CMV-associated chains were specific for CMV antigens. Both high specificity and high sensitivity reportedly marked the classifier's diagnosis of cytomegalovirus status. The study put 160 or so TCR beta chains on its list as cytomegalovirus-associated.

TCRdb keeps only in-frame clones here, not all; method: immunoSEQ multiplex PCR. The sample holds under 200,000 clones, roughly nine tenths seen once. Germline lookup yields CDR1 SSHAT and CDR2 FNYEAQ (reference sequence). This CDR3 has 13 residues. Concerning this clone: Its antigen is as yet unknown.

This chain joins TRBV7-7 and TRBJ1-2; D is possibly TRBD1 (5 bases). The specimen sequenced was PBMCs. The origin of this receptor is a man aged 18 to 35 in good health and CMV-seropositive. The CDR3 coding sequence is TGTGTCGTTGGGGTTCGGGGGGATAGAGGCTACACCTTC. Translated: CVVGVRGDRGYTF.